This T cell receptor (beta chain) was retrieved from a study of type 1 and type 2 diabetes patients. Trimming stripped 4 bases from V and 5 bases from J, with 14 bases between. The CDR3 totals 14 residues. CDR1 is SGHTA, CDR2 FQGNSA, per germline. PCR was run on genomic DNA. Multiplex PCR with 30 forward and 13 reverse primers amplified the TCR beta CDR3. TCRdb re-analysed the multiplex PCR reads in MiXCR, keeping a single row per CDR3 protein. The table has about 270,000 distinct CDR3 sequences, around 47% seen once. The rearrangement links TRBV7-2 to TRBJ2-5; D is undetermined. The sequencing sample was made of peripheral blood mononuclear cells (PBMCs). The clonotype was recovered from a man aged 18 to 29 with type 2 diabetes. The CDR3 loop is CASSSPPARETQYF. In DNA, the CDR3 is TGTGCCAGCAGCTCCCCCCCAGCTCGGGAGACCCAGTACTTC.